Each of the 27 T cell receptor beta chains below was sequenced from the same sample in a study of T cell repertoires in cytomegalovirus infection. TCRdb re-derived calls from the reads in MiXCR, one entry per CDR3 protein. The repertoire includes about 530,000 distinct CDR3 sequences, 26% of them detected once, and approximately 13% sits in the top ten. The sequenced material came from PBMCs. These receptors all come from a human donor in good health (CMV status not recorded). Some clones in this sample may be carry-over from other donors' samples.

This clonotype was detected only a few times. The chain couples TRBV5-1 to TRBJ1-2; 11 positions match TRBD1. After removal of 4 bases from V and 2 bases from J, the junction contained 7 bases not matched to a gene. The CDR3 spans 16 residues. CDR1 is SGHRS, CDR2 YFSETQ, per germline. For the CDR3, the DNA is TGCGCCAGCAGCGTGGACAGGGGGCGCGAGAACTATGGCTACACCTTC. Encoded protein: CASSVDRGRENYGYTF.

The gene calls are TRBV29-1 and TRBJ2-7, with 10 bases fitting TRBD2. This CDR3 has 13 residues. The ends lost 5 bases at V and 5 bases at J; junction bases unmatched: 6. CDR1 and CDR2 from the germline V gene are SQVTM and ANQGSEA. CDR3 sequence reads: CSVSGTSVHEQYF. DNA of the CDR3: TGCAGCGTTTCCGGGACTAGCGTGCACGAGCAGTACTTC.

This clonotype was seen only a few times. The rearrangement links TRBV27 to TRBJ2-1; 7 bases map to TRBD2. The CDR3 consists of 17 residues. Germline CDR1 MNHEY, CDR2 SMNVEV (reference sequence). V dropped 6 bases and J dropped 9; count of bases not matched to a gene: 20. CDR3 amino acids: CASRTLELALRRGEQFF. The CDR3 bases are TGTGCCAGCAGAACCCTTGAACTAGCGTTGAGGCGGGGTGAGCAGTTCTTC.

V gene TRBV11-2 combines with J gene TRBJ2-5; D gene ambiguous. V was shortened by 0 bases and J by 5 bases, with 13 bases between the two germline ends. The germline CDR1 and CDR2 sequences are SGHAT and FQNNGV. The CDR3 is made up of 15 amino acids. Written as DNA, the CDR3 is TGTGCCAGCAGCTTAGATACCCCTTCGAGGGAGACCCAGTACTTC. This encodes CASSLDTPSRETQYF.

The V gene is TRBV20-1, the J gene TRBJ2-2; D is tentatively TRBD1 or TRBD2 (7 bases each). The CDR3 is 13 residues long. Germline V gene sequence: CDR1 DFQATT, CDR2 SNEGSKA (reference sequence). The ends were cut back, 6 bases at V and 7 bases at J, with 15 bases in the middle. The CDR3 region is CSAREGANGELFF. The CDR3 nucleotides read TGCAGTGCCAGGGAGGGGGCTAACGGGGAGCTGTTTTTT.

The table lists this clonotype with a count of one. This chain joins TRBV14 and TRBJ1-1, with a tentative D call TRBD1 (6 bases). Germline CDR1 SGHDN, CDR2 FVKESK. Trimming stripped 0 bases from V and 1 base from J, with 9 bases between. The CDR3 has 15 amino acids. The CDR3: CASSQDGQWNTEAFF. DNA for the CDR3: TGTGCCAGCAGCCAAGATGGACAGTGGAACACTGAAGCTTTCTTT.

The V call is TRBV11-3, the J call TRBJ1-1, with D uncertain. The CDR3 is 14 residues long. CDR1 is SGHNT and CDR2 is YENEEA in the germline V gene. Trimming removed 4 bases from V and 3 bases from J, with 12 bases in between. The CDR3 loop is CASSWSERDTEAFF. The CDR3 DNA sequence: TGTGCCAGCAGCTGGTCAGAGAGGGACACTGAAGCTTTCTTT.

The chain combines TRBV18 with TRBJ2-3, with TRBD2 as a possible D gene (5 bases). V was clipped by 4 bases and J by 6 bases, with 11 bases between them. Germline CDR1 reads KGHSH; CDR2 reads LQKENI. The length of the CDR3 is 13 residues. CDR3 in DNA: TGTGCCAGCTCACGGACCTCGGGGGATACGCAGTATTTT. This sequence encodes CASSRTSGDTQYF.

The chain couples TRBV29-1 to TRBJ2-5; weak D call: TRBD1 (8 bases). The CDR3 length is 18 residues. V was pared by 6 bases and J by 0 bases, with 26 bases between. Germline CDR1 reads SQVTM; CDR2 reads ANQGSEA. CDR3 protein: CSVSGGYRGGSYQETQYF. Here the CDR3 DNA reads TGCAGCGTCTCAGGGGGTTACAGGGGGGGTTCGTACCAAGAGACCCAGTACTTC.

This clonotype was recorded at least ten times. V gene TRBV12-3 or TRBV12-4 combines with J gene TRBJ2-2, with 9 bases fitting TRBD1. J gave up 5 bases and V 4 bases, and 5 bases lay outside the gene matches. The CDR3 is 15 residues long. The CDR3 loop is CASSYTGGVTGELFF. CDR3 nucleotides: TGTGCCAGCAGTTACACAGGGGGCGTAACCGGGGAGCTGTTTTTT.

In regard to this clonotype: This could be a read error, since a much larger clone is one nucleotide away. The J gene is TRBJ2-1, the V gene TRBV7-2, with D possibly TRBD1 on 6 matching bases. The CDR3 spans 13 residues. Per germline, CDR1 SGHTA and CDR2 FQGNSA. The V and J ends lost 8 bases and 4 bases respectively, with 12 bases between them. CDR3 sequence (DNA): TGTGCCAGCTGTAACAGGGCATACAATGAGCAGTTCTTC. Protein product: CASCNRAYNEQFF.

This clonotype was detected only a few times. V and J are TRBV11-2 and TRBJ1-2; 7 positions agree with TRBD1. CDR1 SGHAT and CDR2 FQNNGV come from the germline V gene. The CDR3 is 15 amino acids. Unmatched junction bases numbered 4, after V lost 3 bases and J lost 0 bases. CDR3 loop: CASSFSGQANYGYTF. Written as DNA, the CDR3 is TGTGCCAGCAGCTTCAGCGGACAGGCTAACTATGGCTACACCTTC.

This clonotype occurred once. The CDR3 DNA follows: TGCGCCAGCAGCCAAGAGAGGAGCTCCTATAATTCACCCCTCCACTTT. This encodes CASSQERSSYNSPLHF. The chain has TRBV4-3 and TRBJ1-6, with unresolved D. There are 16 residues in the CDR3. Germline CDR1 reads LGHNA; CDR2 reads YSLEER. V was pared by 0 bases and J by 0 bases, with 6 bases between.

The chain couples TRBV6-6 to TRBJ2-1; TRBD2 aligns across 13 bases. Germline CDR1 reads MNHNY; CDR2 reads SVGAGI (reference sequence). CDR3 length: 18 residues. J gave up 8 bases and V 2 bases, and 12 bases lay outside the gene matches. The CDR3 DNA is TGTGCCAGCAGTTACGGGTTCTTAGGGACTAGCGGGAACCATGAGCAGTTCTTC. It yields the protein CASSYGFLGTSGNHEQFF.

Concerning this clonotype itself: At one boundary the junction diverges from the germline segment, which might be a read error. The CDR3 DNA reads as TGTGCCAGCAGCTTGGACGGATCTGGTTCCTTC. It specifies CASSLDGSGSF. The chain recombines TRBV5-6 with TRBJ2-5; D unclear. Germline V gives CDR1 SGHDT, CDR2 YYEEEE. The CDR3 length is 11 residues.

This clonotype was counted only a few times. The chain is built from TRBV5-6 and TRBJ2-5, with D maybe TRBD2 (5 bases). CDR1 and CDR2 from the germline V gene are SGHDT and YYEEEE. The CDR3 extends over 14 amino acids. V shed 1 base and J shed 7 bases, with 14 bases lying between them. CDR3 sequence (DNA): TGTGCCAGCAGCTTGATACTAGACGTCTGGACCCAGTACTTC. Translated, it gives CASSLILDVWTQYF. The full variable domain, with the rest looked up from reference TRBV5-6 and TRBJ2-5, is DAGVTQSPTHLIKTRGQQVTLRCSPKSGHDTVSWYQQALGQGPQFIFQYYEEEERQRGNFPDRFSGHQFPNYSSELNVNALLLGDSALYLCASSLILDVWTQYFGPGTRLLVL.

The table lists this clonotype with a few counts. The V call is TRBV7-9, the J call TRBJ2-1; D remains unclear. Germline lookup yields CDR1 SEHNR and CDR2 FQNEAQ (reference sequence). With 5 bases removed from V and 10 bases from J, the gap between germline ends came to 9 bases. CDR3 length equals 11 residues. The CDR3 spells CASSRSSEQFF. The CDR3 coding sequence is TGTGCCAGCAGCCGTAGCAGCGAGCAGTTCTTC.

As to this clonotype: An end of the junction differs from the germline gene, which may be a read error. The chain joins TRBV3-1 to TRBJ2-1; 12 bases align to TRBD2. The CDR3 runs 16 residues. Germline CDR1 LGHDT, CDR2 YNNKEL (reference sequence). The CDR3 coding sequence is TGTGCCAGCAGCCAAGATAATAGTGGACTAGCGGGGACCCCGGTCTTC. This sequence encodes CASSQDNSGLAGTPVF.

This clonotype was observed a few times. This chain uses TRBV11-2 with TRBJ1-5; D gene uncertain. This CDR3 is 15 amino acids long. Germline lookup yields CDR1 SGHAT and CDR2 FQNNGV. V lost 1 base, J lost 3 bases, and 10 bases lay in between. The CDR3 bases are TGTGCCAGCAGCTTAGGACCGGGAGTCAATCAGCCCCAGCATTTT. Encoded protein: CASSLGPGVNQPQHF.

The chain uses TRBV12-3 or TRBV12-4 and TRBJ1-1, with a weak D call TRBD1 (5 bases). Trimming stripped 7 bases from V and 7 bases from J, with 13 bases between. This CDR3 spans 12 amino acids. CDR3 sequence reads: CASTLGRIEAFF. The DNA for the CDR3 is TGTGCCAGCACCCTGGGACGGATTGAAGCTTTCTTT.

This clonotype was detected ten times or more. The V gene is TRBV7-9, the J gene TRBJ2-1, with D uncertain. CDR1 is SEHNR, CDR2 FQNEAQ, per germline (reference sequence). The CDR3 extends over 15 amino acids. V was cut by 3 bases and J by 5 bases, with 14 bases left in between. In DNA, the CDR3 is TGTGCCAGCAGCTTCCCCTCTCCAAGGGACAATGAGCAGTTCTTC. It specifies CASSFPSPRDNEQFF.

This clonotype was counted between two and nine times. The gene calls are TRBV28 and TRBJ2-7; no clear D. Germline-derived CDR1 and CDR2 are MDHEN and SYDVKM. This CDR3 has 14 amino acids. Trimming cost V 3 bases and J 2 bases, with 11 bases left between them. CDR3 residues: CASSFASLTYEQYF. The DNA for the CDR3 is TGTGCCAGCAGTTTTGCCAGTTTAACCTACGAGCAGTACTTC. Using reference TRBV28 and TRBJ2-7 for the parts outside the CDR3, the full variable domain is DVKVTQSSRYLVKRTGEKVFLECVQDMDHENMFWYRQDPGLGLRLIYFSYDVKMKEKGDIPEGYSVSREKKERFSLILESASTNQTSMYLCASSFASLTYEQYFGPGTRLTVT.

The V call is TRBV20-1, the J call TRBJ2-1; 8 bases are shared with TRBD2. The CDR3 runs to 13 residues. Germline CDR1 reads DFQATT; CDR2 reads SNEGSKA (reference sequence). V gave up 3 bases and J gave up 7 bases; unmatched junction bases: 5. The CDR3 DNA reads TGCAGTGCTAGGGTGGCGGGAGGTAATGAGCAGTTCTTC. Encoded protein: CSARVAGGNEQFF.

V usage is TRBV5-1 and J usage is TRBJ1-3; D possibly corresponds to TRBD1 (6 bases). The CDR3 loop spans 17 amino acids. Trimming removed 5 bases from V and 0 bases from J, with 18 bases in between. CDR1 is SGHRS, CDR2 YFSETQ, per germline. The CDR3 DNA reads as TGCGCCAGCAGACTTACAGGGTATGGCGACTCTGGAAACACCATATATTTT. It specifies CASRLTGYGDSGNTIYF.

V is TRBV6-6 and J is TRBJ1-4; no firm D call. Trimming pared 2 bases from V and 7 bases from J, leaving 8 bases between. Germline lookup yields CDR1 MNHNY and CDR2 SVGAGI (reference sequence). CDR3 length: 13 residues. DNA for the CDR3: TGTGCCAGCAGTTACCGGGGAGTTGAAAAACTGTTTTTT. Protein sequence: CASSYRGVEKLFF.

This clonotype occurred many times. The chain uses TRBV7-2 and TRBJ2-7, with 7 bases fitting TRBD1. J gave up 9 bases and V 2 bases, and 10 bases lay outside the gene matches. Germline V gives CDR1 SGHTA, CDR2 FQGNSA. The CDR3 extends over 14 amino acids. The CDR3 region has the DNA TGTGCCAGCAGCTTAACTCGGACAGGTCGGGTGCAGTACTTC. Encoded protein: CASSLTRTGRVQYF.

There are a few counts of this clonotype. V usage is TRBV6-6 and J usage is TRBJ1-3, with D perhaps matching TRBD1 (6 bases). Germline V CDR1 and CDR2: MNHNY, SVGAGI (reference sequence). The CDR3 is 12 residues long. CDR3 protein: CAGGGGGNTIYF. CDR3 sequence (DNA): TGTGCGGGAGGGGGGGGTGGAAACACCATATATTTT.